A selection of T cell receptor delta chains follows, all from one sample in a study of delta chain sequences of gamma delta T cells. TCRdb re-identified clones in the 5' RACE reads via CATT. Here the sample table reports about 91 delta-chain clones. Sequencing was carried out using either unsorted cells or a sorted T cell fraction (not recorded which). Receptor source: a human donor in good health. CDR3s include the opening cysteine and the closing phenylalanine or tryptophan. The order of the fields is clone size, D gene, J gene, V gene, CDR3 protein, CDR3 DNA. D genes are given only for firm matches. Not every row has a clone size; where given, it reads once, few, many or a size class.

NA | TRDD3 | TRDJ1 | TRDV2 | CACDTPFTGGYPKDTDKLIF | TGTGCCTGTGACACCCCCTTTACTGGGGGATACCCGAAAGACACCGATAAACTCATCTTT
large | TRDD3 | TRDJ3 | TRDV2 | CACDTLLPPNTGGPGSWDTRQMFF | TGTGCCTGTGACACACTATTGCCGCCTAATACTGGGGGACCAGGCTCCTGGGACACCCGACAGATGTTTTTC
NA | TRDD3 | TRDJ1 | TRDV2 | CACDTVGTGGYAADKLIF | TGTGCCTGTGACACGGTCGGGACTGGGGGATACGCCGCTGATAAACTCATCTTT
medium-sized | TRDD3 | TRDJ1 | TRDV1 | CALGEPLVLGDTVYTDKLIF | TGTGCTCTTGGGGAACCTCTAGTACTGGGGGATACCGTTTACACCGATAAACTCATCTTT
hyperexpanded | NA | TRDJ1 | TRDV2 | CACDRLLRGPPYTDKLIF | TGTGCCTGTGACAGATTACTACGGGGCCCCCCCTACACCGATAAACTCATCTTT
NA | TRDD3 | TRDJ1 | TRDV1 | CALGDDAFLQVQYWGIRRERVWTDKLIF | TGTGCTCTTGGGGATGACGCCTTCCTACAGGTCCAGTACTGGGGGATACGGAGGGAAAGAGTGTGGACCGATAAACTCATCTTT
hyperexpanded | TRDD3 | TRDJ4 | TRDV1 | CALGELIASSSVLGDTYNRPLIF | TGTGCTCTTGGGGAACTGATCGCCTCCTCTTCCGTACTGGGGGATACGTACAACAGACCCCTGATCTTT
few | TRDD3 | TRDJ1 | TRDV2 | CACDPLGDLGGGRSTDKLIF | TGTGCCTGTGACCCCCTGGGGGATTTAGGGGGCGGAAGGTCCACCGATAAACTCATCTTT
few | TRDD3 | TRDJ1 | TRDV1 | CALGELTLVLGDTSATDKLIF | TGTGCTCTTGGGGAACTAACTCTGGTACTGGGGGATACTTCGGCCACCGATAAACTCATCTTT
large | TRDD3 | TRDJ3 | TRDV2 | CACDTGWGRTPSWDTRQMFF | TGTGCCTGTGACACCGGCTGGGGGAGAACTCCCTCCTGGGACACCCGACAGATGTTTTTC
few | NA | TRDJ1 | TRDV2 | CACETLMGLQGTDTDRLIF | TGTGCCTGCGAAACTTTAATGGGACTCCAGGGGACCGACACCGATAGACTCATCTTT
hyperexpanded | TRDD3 | TRDJ1 | TRDV2 | CACDPLGDTLSLGDKLIF | TGTGCCTGTGATCCTTTGGGGGATACGTTGTCTCTGGGCGATAAACTCATCTTT
hyperexpanded | TRDD3 | TRDJ1 | TRDV2 | CACDTPFTGGYAPLEASDKLIF | TGTGCCTGTGACACCCCCTTTACTGGGGGATACGCCCCTTTGGAGGCCAGCGATAAACTCATCTTT
hyperexpanded | NA | TRDJ1 | TRDV2 | CACDTLGFTDKLIF | TGTGCCTGTGACACCCTGGGGTTCACCGATAAACTCATCTTT
large | TRDD3 | TRDJ3 | TRDV2 | CACDYTGGPSGRDTRQMFF | TGTGCCTGTGACTATACTGGGGGACCCTCTGGCCGGGACACCCGACAGATGTTTTTC
large | NA | TRDJ1 | TRDV2 | CACDTVGSAGDRYTDKLIF | TGTGCCTGTGACACCGTAGGGTCAGCGGGGGACCGGTACACCGATAAACTCATCTTT
medium-sized | NA | TRDJ1 | TRDV2 | CACDTVGSAGDRYTDKLIF | TGTGCCTGTGACACCGTAGGGTCAGCGGGGGACCGGTACACCGATAAACTCATCTTC
large | NA | TRDJ1 | TRDV2 | CACDTVGIRKGGTDKLIF | TGTGCCTGTGACACCGTCGGGATCCGGAAGGGTGGCACCGATAAACTCATCTTT